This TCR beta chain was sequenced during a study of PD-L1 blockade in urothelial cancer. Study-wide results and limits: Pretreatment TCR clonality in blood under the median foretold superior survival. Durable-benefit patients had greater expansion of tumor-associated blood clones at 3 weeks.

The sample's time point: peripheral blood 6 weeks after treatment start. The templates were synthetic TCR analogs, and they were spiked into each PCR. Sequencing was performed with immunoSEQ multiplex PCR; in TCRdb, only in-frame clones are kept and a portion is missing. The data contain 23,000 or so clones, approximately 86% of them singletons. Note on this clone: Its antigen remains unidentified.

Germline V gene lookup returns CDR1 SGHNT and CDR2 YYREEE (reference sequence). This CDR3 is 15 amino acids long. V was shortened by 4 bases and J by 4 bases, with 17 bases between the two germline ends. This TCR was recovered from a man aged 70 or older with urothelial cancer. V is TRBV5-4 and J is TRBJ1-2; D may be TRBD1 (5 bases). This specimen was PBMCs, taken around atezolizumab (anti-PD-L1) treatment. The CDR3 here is CASSLRGQGGYGYTF. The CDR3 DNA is TGTGCCAGCAGCCTTAGGGGTCAGGGAGGCTATGGCTACACCTTC.